This section outlines one TCR beta chain sequence together with its context. Its antigen is unknown. It has no much larger one-base neighbor in the sample; base qualities were not kept. The library was built by means of the immunoSEQ multiplex PCR assay. TCRdb stores this immuneACCESS table with in-frame sequences only. Part of the clones is absent; in the studies checked, under half of the shortfall reflects unresolved V genes, and no reason is known for the rest. Recorded for this sample are about 82,000 clones; approximately 90% of them occurred a single time. The ten top clones hold 6.5% to 8.5% of the sample. The CDR3 runs 18 amino acids, cysteine and phenylalanine included. Only CDR3 DNA is held: 54 bases, read in frame from base 1. Germline trimming amounts to 1 base on V and 0 bases on J, with 8 as the count of junction bases outside the gene matches. The germline V gene supplies CDR1 SGHDN and CDR2 FVKESK.

This sample was included in a study of control samples from healthy donors and cancer patients (dated by TCRdb to 2020 to 2022). This TCR was recovered from a man aged 45-65 years in good health. The sequenced material came from blood. The chain was built from TRBV14 and TRBJ2-2, and TRBD1 aligns with 7 junction nucleotides. This receptor carries the CDR3 CASSQGFRGFSNTGELFF. DNA sequence: TGTGCCAGCAGCCAAGGCTTCAGGGGGTTTTCGAACACCGGGGAGCTGTTTTTT.